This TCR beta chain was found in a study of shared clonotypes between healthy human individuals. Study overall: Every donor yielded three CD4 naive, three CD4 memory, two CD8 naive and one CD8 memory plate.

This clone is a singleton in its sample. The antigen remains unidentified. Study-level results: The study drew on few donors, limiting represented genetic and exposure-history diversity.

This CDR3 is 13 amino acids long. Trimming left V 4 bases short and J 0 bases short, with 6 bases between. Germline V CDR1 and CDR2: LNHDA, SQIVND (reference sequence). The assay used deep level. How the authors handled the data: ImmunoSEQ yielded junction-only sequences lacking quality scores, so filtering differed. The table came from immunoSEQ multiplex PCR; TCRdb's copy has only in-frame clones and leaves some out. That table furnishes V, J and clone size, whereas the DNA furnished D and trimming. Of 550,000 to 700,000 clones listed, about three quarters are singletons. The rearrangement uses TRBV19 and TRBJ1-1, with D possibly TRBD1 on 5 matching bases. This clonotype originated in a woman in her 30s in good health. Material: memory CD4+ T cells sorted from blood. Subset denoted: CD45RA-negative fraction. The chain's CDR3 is CASSRDLNTEAFF. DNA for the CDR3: TGTGCCAGTAGTAGGGACCTGAACACTGAAGCTTTCTTT.